Following are 4 T cell receptor beta chains from one sample sequenced in a study of OX40 agonist ivuxolimab in advanced cancers. Sequenced by immunoSEQ multiplex PCR; TCRdb stores in-frame clones only, minus some. The top ten hold roughly 0.99% of the sample, which has around 150,000 clones, approximately 90% seen once. The specimen comprised CD4+ or CD8+ T cells sorted from blood, sampled in a trial of the OX40 agonist ivuxolimab. The receptor set was obtained from an adult with an advanced solid tumor such as melanoma, head and neck, liver or kidney cancer.

The chain joins TRBV30 to TRBJ2-5, with TRBD1 matching 7 bases. Germline V lookup: CDR1 GTSNPN, CDR2 SVGIG (reference sequence). The V and J ends lost 8 bases and 0 bases, in that order; junction bases with no gene match: 3. The CDR3 is 12 residues long. CDR3 nucleotides: TGTGCCGGGACAGAAGACCAAGAGACCCAGTACTTC. It yields the protein CAGTEDQETQYF.

The gene calls are TRBV27 and TRBJ2-2; 8 bases line up with TRBD1. Per the germline V gene, CDR1 is MNHEY and CDR2 is SMNVEV (reference sequence). This CDR3 has 15 amino acids. V shed 4 bases, J shed 4 bases, and the junction held 5 bases outside the gene matches. The CDR3 bases are TGTGCCAGCAGTTCAGGGGGCGCGGGCACCGGGGAGCTGTTTTTT. Its translation: CASSSGGAGTGELFF.

The count of this clone is one. This chain connects TRBV5-1 to TRBJ2-7; 10 bases match TRBD2. The junction had 5 bases not matched to a gene; V was cut back by 4 bases and J by 1 base. This CDR3 is 15 amino acids long. Per germline, CDR1 SGHRS and CDR2 YFSETQ. The CDR3 here is CASSPGLAESYEQYF. CDR3 in DNA: TGCGCCAGCAGCCCAGGACTAGCGGAGTCCTACGAGCAGTACTTC. Supplemented by reference TRBV5-1 and TRBJ2-7, the full variable domain reads KAGVTQTPRYLIKTRGQQVTLSCSPISGHRSVSWYQQTPGQGLQFLFEYFSETQRNKGNFPGRFSGRQFSNSRSEMNVSTLELGDSALYLCASSPGLAESYEQYFGPGTRLTVT.

V usage is TRBV28 and J usage is TRBJ2-3; D possibly corresponds to TRBD2 (6 bases). CDR1 and CDR2 from the germline V gene are MDHEN and SYDVKM. V lost 2 bases and J 6 bases, leaving 12 bases between the germline ends. The CDR3 contains 14 residues. The CDR3 is CASSLRGLTDTQYF. Here the CDR3 DNA reads TGTGCCAGCAGTTTACGGGGACTCACGGATACGCAGTATTTT. Complete variable domain (other parts from reference TRBV28 and TRBJ2-3): DVKVTQSSRYLVKRTGEKVFLECVQDMDHENMFWYRQDPGLGLRLIYFSYDVKMKEKGDIPEGYSVSREKKERFSLILESASTNQTSMYLCASSLRGLTDTQYFGPGTRLTVL.